This TCR beta chain is drawn from a study of blood T cell repertoires in COVID-19. Study context: COVID-19 samples, acute and convalescent, were from the United States, Italy and Spain.

The V gene lost 3 bases and the J gene lost 3 bases, with 11 bases spanning the gap. The CDR3 length is 14 residues. CDR1 is SNHLY and CDR2 is FYNNEI in the germline V gene. The data were produced by immunoSEQ multiplex PCR, yet TCRdb's version contains in-frame clones alone and is incomplete. The sample has some 300,000 clones, around nine tenths seen once; the top ten hold roughly 2.9%. Within 2 weeks of study entry, exposed participants had contacted a PCR-confirmed or clinician-diagnosed COVID-19 case. The sequence was obtained from a woman aged 45 to 65 who had been exposed to COVID-19. This chain links TRBV2 with TRBJ1-2; no clear D gene. The sample taken for sequencing was PBMCs or T cells enriched from blood (not recorded which). CDR3 in DNA: TGTGCCAGCAGTGACCGTCAGGACTACTATGGCTACACCTTC. This sequence encodes CASSDRQDYYGYTF. The full variable domain, completed using reference TRBV2 and TRBJ1-2, is EPEVTQTPSHQVTQMGQEVILRCVPISNHLYFYWYRQILGQKVEFLVSFYNNEISEKSEIFDDQFSVERPDGSNFTLKIRSTKLEDSAMYFCASSDRQDYYGYTFGSGTRLTVV.